This T cell receptor (beta chain) was observed in a study of T cell responses to AZD1222 COVID-19 vaccine. The ends were cut back, 7 bases at V and 5 bases at J, with 14 bases in the middle. The CDR3 is 12 residues long. Germline-derived CDR1 and CDR2 are SQVTM and ANQGSEA. As for this clone: The antigen is not known.

Study results and caveats: Reportedly, nearly half of unique spike TCRs recognized epitopes outside B.1.351/B.1.1.7 mutations.

Profiled with immunoSEQ multiplex PCR; TCRdb holds only in-frame clones, not every one. Of 200,000 to 250,000 clones listed, 85% to 95% are singletons. Sequencing used peripheral blood, obtained on day 0 of MenACWY control vaccination. This receptor was taken from an adult in good health. The gene calls are TRBV29-1 and TRBJ1-1; D may be TRBD1 (5 bases). CDR3 protein: CSGGYGGTEAFF. The CDR3 DNA is TGCAGCGGGGGGTATGGGGGTACTGAAGCTTTCTTT.